Listed here is a single T cell receptor (beta chain). The sample comes from a study of radiation and T cells in renal cell carcinoma. The treatment: 15 Gy SBRT to primary tumor, nephrectomy 4 weeks later. TCRdb keeps only in-frame clones here, not all; method: immunoSEQ multiplex PCR. The sample records roughly 20,000 clones, just over 60% being singletons. In germline, CDR1 is MGHDK, CDR2 SYGVNS. The CDR3 sequence is 16 residues long. The ends were cut back, 3 bases at V and 0 bases at J, with 12 bases in the middle. Sequencing was performed on tumor tissue, taken from a patient whose treatment included radiotherapy and nephrectomy. This chain joins TRBV25-1 and TRBJ1-5; possibly TRBD1 for D (5 bases). This TCR was recovered from a woman between 70 and 85 years old with renal cell carcinoma. The chain's CDR3 is CASSDDDSYSNQPQHF. CDR3 in DNA: TGTGCCAGCAGTGATGACGACAGTTATAGCAATCAGCCCCAGCATTTT.